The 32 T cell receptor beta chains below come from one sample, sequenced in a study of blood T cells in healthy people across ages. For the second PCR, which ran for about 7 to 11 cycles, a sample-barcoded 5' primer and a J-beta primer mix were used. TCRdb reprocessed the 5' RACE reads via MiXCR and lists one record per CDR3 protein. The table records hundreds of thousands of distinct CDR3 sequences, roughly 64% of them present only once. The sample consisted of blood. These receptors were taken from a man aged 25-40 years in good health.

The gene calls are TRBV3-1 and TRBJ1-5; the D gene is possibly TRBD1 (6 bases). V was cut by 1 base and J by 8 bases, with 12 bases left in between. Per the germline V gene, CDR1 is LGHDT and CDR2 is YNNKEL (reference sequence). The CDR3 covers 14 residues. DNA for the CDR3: TGTGCCAGCAGCCAAGCACAGGGTTCCGAGCCCCAGCATTTT. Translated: CASSQAQGSEPQHF.

The CDR3 DNA reads as TGTGCCAGCAGATACGACACCGGGACAAATGAGCAGTTCTTC. Its protein is CASRYDTGTNEQFF. The genes are TRBV11-2 and TRBJ2-1; a weak D match, TRBD1 (6 bases). V gave up 6 bases and J gave up 7 bases, with 16 bases separating them. This CDR3 comprises 14 residues. The germline gives CDR1 SGHAT, CDR2 FQNNGV.

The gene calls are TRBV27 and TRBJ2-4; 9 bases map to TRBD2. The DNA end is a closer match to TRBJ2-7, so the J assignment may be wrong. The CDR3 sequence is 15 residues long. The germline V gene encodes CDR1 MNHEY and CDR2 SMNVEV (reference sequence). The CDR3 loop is CASSKGLAGTYEQYF. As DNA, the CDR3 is TGTGCCAGCAGTAAGGGGCTAGCGGGAACCTACGAGCAGTACTTC.

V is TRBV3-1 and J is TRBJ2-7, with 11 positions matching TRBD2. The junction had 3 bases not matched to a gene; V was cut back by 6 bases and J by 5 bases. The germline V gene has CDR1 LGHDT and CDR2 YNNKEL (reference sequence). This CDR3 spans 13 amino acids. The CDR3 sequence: CASRGGLADEQYF. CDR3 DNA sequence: TGTGCCAGCAGGGGGGGACTAGCGGACGAGCAGTACTTC.

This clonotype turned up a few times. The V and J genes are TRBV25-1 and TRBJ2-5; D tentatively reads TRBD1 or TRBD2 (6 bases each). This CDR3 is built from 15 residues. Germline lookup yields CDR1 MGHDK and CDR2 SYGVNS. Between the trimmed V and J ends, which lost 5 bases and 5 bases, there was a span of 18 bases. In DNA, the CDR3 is TGTGCCAGCAGTAAAGGGGGGCAGATCGCGGAGACCCAGTACTTC. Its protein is CASSKGGQIAETQYF. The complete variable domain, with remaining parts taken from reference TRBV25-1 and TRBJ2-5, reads EADIYQTPRYLVIGTGKKITLECSQTMGHDKMYWYQQDPGMELHLIHYSYGVNSTEKGDLSSESTVSRIRTEHFPLTLESARPSHTSQYLCASSKGGQIAETQYFGPGTRLLVL.

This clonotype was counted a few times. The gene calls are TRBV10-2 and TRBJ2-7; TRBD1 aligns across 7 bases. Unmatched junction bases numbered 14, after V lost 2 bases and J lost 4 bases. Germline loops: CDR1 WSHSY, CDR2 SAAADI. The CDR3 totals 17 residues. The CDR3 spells CASSEAGYRGQKYEQYF. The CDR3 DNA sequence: TGCGCCAGCAGTGAGGCCGGGTATAGGGGGCAAAAGTACGAGCAGTACTTC.

The CDR3 region has the DNA TGTGCCAGCAGCCCATTACAGGGGAACGGTTTTATAGGCCAAGCTAACTATGGCTACACCTTC. Translation gives CASSPLQGNGFIGQANYGYTF. The chain uses TRBV5-6 and TRBJ1-2; 7 nucleotides match TRBD1. The CDR3 has 21 residues. V was clipped by 4 bases and J by 0 bases; unmatched bases: 24. Germline CDR1 and CDR2: SGHDT and YYEEEE. Full variable domain (missing parts from reference TRBV5-6 and TRBJ1-2): DAGVTQSPTHLIKTRGQQVTLRCSPKSGHDTVSWYQQALGQGPQFIFQYYEEEERQRGNFPDRFSGHQFPNYSSELNVNALLLGDSALYLCASSPLQGNGFIGQANYGYTFGSGTRLTVV.

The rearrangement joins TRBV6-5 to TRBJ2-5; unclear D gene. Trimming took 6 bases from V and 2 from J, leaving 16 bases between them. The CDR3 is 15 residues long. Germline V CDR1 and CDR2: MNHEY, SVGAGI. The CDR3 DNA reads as TGTGCCAGCAGCCTGACGGATTATGAACAAGAGACCCAGTACTTC. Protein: CASSLTDYEQETQYF.

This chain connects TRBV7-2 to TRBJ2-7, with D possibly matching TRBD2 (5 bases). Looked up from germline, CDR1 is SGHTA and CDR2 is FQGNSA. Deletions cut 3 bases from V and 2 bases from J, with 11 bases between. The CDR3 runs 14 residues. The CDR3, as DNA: TGTGCCAGCAGCTTTTGGGAGACGACCTACGAGCAGTACTTC. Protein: CASSFWETTYEQYF.

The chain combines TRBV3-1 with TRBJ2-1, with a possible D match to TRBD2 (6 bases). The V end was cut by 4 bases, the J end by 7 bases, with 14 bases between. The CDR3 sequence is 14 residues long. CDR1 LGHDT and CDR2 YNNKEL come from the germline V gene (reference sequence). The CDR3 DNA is TGTGCCAGCAGCCCGAGCGTCCGGGGGAATGAGCAGTTCTTC. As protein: CASSPSVRGNEQFF.

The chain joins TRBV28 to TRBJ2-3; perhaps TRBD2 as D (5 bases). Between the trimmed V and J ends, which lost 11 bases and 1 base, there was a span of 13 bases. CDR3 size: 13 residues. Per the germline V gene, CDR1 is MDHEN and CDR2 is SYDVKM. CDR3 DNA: TGTGCCGGCGAGGGTAGGGGCACAGATACGCAGTATTTT. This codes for CAGEGRGTDTQYF.

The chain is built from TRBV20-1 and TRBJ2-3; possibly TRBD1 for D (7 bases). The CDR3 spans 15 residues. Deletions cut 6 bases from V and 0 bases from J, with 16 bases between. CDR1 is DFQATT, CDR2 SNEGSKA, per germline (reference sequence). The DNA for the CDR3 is TGCAGTGCCCCCCAGGGGGGATCAAGCACAGATACGCAGTATTTT. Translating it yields CSAPQGGSSTDTQYF.

CDR3 protein: CASSHTETQYF. The CDR3 nucleotides read TGTGCCAGCAGCCATACTGAGACCCAGTACTTC. The genes are TRBV3-1 and TRBJ2-5, with D uncertain. Trimming took 3 bases from V and 5 from J, leaving 4 bases between them. The CDR3 is made up of 11 amino acids. CDR1 and CDR2 (germline): LGHDT, YNNKEL (reference sequence).

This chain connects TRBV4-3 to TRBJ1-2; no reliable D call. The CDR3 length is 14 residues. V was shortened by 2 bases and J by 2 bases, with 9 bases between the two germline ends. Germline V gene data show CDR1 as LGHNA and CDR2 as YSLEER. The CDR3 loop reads CASSQYDGNYGYTF. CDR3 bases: TGCGCCAGCAGCCAATACGACGGAAACTATGGCTACACCTTC.

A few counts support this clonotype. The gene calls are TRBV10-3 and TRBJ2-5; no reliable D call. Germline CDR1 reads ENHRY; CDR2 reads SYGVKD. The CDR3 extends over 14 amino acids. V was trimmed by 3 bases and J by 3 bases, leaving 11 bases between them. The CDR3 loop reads CAISDYSGEETQYF. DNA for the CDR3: TGTGCCATCAGTGACTACAGTGGGGAAGAGACCCAGTACTTC.

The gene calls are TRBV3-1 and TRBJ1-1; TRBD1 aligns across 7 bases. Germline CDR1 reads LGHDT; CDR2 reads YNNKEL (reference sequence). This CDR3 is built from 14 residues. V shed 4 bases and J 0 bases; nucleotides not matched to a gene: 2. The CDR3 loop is CASSRQGLNTEAFF. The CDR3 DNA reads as TGTGCCAGCAGCCGACAGGGCTTGAACACTGAAGCTTTCTTT.

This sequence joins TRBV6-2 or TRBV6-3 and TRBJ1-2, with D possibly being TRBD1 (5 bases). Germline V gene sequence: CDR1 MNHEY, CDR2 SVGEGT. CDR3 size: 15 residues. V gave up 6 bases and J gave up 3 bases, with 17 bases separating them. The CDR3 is CASSPHSGYDYGYTF. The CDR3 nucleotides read TGTGCCAGCAGCCCACACTCAGGGTATGACTATGGCTACACCTTC.

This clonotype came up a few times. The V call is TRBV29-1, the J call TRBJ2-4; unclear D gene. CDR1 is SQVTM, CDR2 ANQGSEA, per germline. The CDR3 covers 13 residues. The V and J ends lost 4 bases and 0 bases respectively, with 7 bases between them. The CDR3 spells CSVVREAKNIQYF. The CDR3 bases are TGCAGCGTTGTACGAGAAGCCAAAAACATTCAGTACTTC.

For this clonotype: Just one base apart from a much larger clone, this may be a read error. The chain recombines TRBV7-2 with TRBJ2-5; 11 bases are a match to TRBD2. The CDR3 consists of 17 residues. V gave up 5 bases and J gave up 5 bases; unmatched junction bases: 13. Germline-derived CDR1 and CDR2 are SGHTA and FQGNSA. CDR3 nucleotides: TGTGCCAGCAGCCAACGGGCTAGCGGGAGGATGCGGGAGACCCAGTACTTC. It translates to CASSQRASGRMRETQYF. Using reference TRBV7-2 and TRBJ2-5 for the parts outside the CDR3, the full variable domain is GAGVSQSPSNKVTEKGKDVELRCDPISGHTALYWYRQSLGQGLEFLIYFQGNSAPDKSGLPSDRFSAERTGGSVSTLTIQRTQQEDSAVYLCASSQRASGRMRETQYFGPGTRLLVL.

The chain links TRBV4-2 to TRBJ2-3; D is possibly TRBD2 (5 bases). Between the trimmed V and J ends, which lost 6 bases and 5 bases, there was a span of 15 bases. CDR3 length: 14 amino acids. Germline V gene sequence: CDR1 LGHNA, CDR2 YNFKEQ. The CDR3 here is CASSLRSGEDTQYF. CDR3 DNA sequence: TGTGCCAGCAGTCTAAGATCCGGGGAAGATACGCAGTATTTT.

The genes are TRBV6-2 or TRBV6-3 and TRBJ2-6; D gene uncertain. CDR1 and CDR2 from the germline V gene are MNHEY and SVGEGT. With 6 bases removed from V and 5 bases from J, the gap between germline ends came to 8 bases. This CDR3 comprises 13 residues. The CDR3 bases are TGTGCCAGCAGCCCCGCCAGGGCCAACGTCCTGACTTTC. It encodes CASSPARANVLTF.

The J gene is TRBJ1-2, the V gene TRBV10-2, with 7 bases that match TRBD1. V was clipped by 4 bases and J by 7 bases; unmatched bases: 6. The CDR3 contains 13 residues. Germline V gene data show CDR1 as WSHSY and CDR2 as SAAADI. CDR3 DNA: TGCGCCAGCAGTGGAGGGGGCGCGGGTGGCTACACCTTC. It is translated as CASSGGGAGGYTF.

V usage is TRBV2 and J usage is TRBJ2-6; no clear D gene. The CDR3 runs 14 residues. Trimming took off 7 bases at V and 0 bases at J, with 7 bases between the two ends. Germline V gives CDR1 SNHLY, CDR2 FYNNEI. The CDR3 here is CASIRDSGANVLTF. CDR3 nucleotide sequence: TGTGCCAGCATTAGGGACTCTGGGGCCAACGTCCTGACTTTC.

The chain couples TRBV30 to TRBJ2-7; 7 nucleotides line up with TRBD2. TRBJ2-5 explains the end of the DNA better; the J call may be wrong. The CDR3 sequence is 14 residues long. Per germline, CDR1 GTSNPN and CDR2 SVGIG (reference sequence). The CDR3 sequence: CAWSVGGFEETQYF. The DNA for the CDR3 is TGTGCCTGGAGTGTGGGGGGGTTTGAAGAGACCCAGTACTTC.

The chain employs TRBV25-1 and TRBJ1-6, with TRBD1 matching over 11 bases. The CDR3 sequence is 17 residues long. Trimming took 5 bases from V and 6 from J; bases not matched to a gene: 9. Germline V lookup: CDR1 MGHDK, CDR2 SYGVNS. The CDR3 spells CASSREGQGVVNSPLHF. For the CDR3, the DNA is TGTGCCAGCAGTAGGGAGGGACAGGGGGTAGTTAATTCACCCCTCCACTTT. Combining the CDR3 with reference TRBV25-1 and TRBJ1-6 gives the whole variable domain EADIYQTPRYLVIGTGKKITLECSQTMGHDKMYWYQQDPGMELHLIHYSYGVNSTEKGDLSSESTVSRIRTEHFPLTLESARPSHTSQYLCASSREGQGVVNSPLHFGNGTRLTVT.

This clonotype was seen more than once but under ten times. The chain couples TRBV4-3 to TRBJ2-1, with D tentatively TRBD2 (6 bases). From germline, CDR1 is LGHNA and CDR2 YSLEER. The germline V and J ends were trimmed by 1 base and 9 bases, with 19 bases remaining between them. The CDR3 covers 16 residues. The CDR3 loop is CASSQAGGRSKGEQFF. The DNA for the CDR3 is TGCGCCAGCAGCCAAGCGGGTGGGAGGTCTAAGGGTGAGCAGTTCTTC.

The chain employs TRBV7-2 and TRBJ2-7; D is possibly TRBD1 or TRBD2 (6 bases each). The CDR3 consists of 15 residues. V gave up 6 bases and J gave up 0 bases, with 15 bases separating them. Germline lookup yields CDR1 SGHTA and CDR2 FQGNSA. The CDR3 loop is CASSPWGAASYEQYF. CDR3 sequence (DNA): TGTGCCAGCAGTCCCTGGGGGGCCGCCTCCTACGAGCAGTACTTC. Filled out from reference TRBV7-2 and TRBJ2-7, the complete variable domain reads GAGVSQSPSNKVTEKGKDVELRCDPISGHTALYWYRQSLGQGLEFLIYFQGNSAPDKSGLPSDRFSAERTGGSVSTLTIQRTQQEDSAVYLCASSPWGAASYEQYFGPGTRLTVT.

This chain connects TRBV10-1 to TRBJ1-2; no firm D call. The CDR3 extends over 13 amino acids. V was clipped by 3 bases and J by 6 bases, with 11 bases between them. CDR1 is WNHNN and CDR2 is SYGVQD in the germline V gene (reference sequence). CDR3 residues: CASSDRRADGYTF. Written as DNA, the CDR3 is TGCGCCAGCAGTGACCGACGGGCAGATGGCTACACCTTC.

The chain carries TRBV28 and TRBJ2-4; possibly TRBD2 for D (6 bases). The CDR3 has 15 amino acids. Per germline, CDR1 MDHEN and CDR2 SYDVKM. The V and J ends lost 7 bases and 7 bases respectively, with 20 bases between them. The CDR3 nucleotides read TGTGCCAGCATGGGGGGTGTACCGCCGAGGAACATTCAGTACTTC. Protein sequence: CASMGGVPPRNIQYF.

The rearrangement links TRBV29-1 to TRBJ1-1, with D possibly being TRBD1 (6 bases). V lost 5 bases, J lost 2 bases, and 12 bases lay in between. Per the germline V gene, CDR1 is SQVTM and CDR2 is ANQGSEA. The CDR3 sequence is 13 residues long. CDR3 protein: CSVSKGGNTEAFF. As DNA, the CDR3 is TGCAGCGTTAGTAAGGGGGGAAACACTGAAGCTTTCTTT.

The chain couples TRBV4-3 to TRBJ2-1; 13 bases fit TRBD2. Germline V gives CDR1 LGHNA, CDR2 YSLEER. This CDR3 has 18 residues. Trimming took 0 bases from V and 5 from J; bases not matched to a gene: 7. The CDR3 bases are TGCGCCAGCAGCCAAGACTGGACTAGCGGGAGAGGTAACAATGAGCAGTTCTTC. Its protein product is CASSQDWTSGRGNNEQFF.

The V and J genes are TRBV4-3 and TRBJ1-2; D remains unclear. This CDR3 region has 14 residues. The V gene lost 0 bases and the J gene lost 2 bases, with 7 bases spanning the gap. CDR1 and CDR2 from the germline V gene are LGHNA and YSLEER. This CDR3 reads CASSQERLNYGYTF. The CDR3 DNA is TGCGCCAGCAGCCAAGAACGTTTGAACTATGGCTACACCTTC.